These 11 T cell receptor beta chains originate from one sample sequenced in a study of blood T cell repertoires in COVID-19. Sequencing was performed with immunoSEQ multiplex PCR; in TCRdb, only in-frame clones are kept and a portion is missing. The data show about 170,000 clones, around nine tenths seen once. Sequencing input: peripheral blood. Receptors originate from a man aged 18 to 30 with active or convalescent COVID-19.

J is TRBJ2-7 and V is TRBV24-1; 10 bases map to TRBD1. The V segment lost 3 bases and the J segment 2 bases; nucleotides outside the gene matches: 3. Per the germline V gene, CDR1 is KGHDR and CDR2 is SFDVKD. This CDR3 has 15 amino acids. CDR3 DNA sequence: TGTGCCACCAGTGATCCGGGACAGGGGACCTACGAGCAGTACTTC. Its protein is CATSDPGQGTYEQYF.

CDR3 nucleotide sequence: TGTGCCAGCAGCCTCCGGAACTATGGCTACACCTTC. Translated, it gives CASSLRNYGYTF. This sequence joins TRBV5-8 and TRBJ1-2; D gene ambiguous. This CDR3 has 12 amino acids. Germline assignment: CDR1 SGHTS and CDR2 YDEGEE. Trimming pared 4 bases from V and 2 bases from J, leaving 6 bases between.

The V and J genes are TRBV5-1 and TRBJ1-3; D is uncertain. Germline values: CDR1 SGHRS, CDR2 YFSETQ. Trimming removed 0 bases at V and 0 bases at J, with 7 bases between. The CDR3 is 15 amino acids. The chain's CDR3 is CASSLAPVSGNTIYF. CDR3 nucleotide sequence: TGCGCCAGCAGCTTGGCCCCGGTCTCTGGAAACACCATATATTTT.

The chain links TRBV6-2 or TRBV6-3 to TRBJ2-1; 9 bases are a match to TRBD2. The V gene's germline CDR1 is MNHEY and CDR2 SVGEGT. The CDR3 runs to 16 residues. V was clipped by 5 bases and J by 8 bases; unmatched bases: 13. CDR3 loop: CASSPGGTSHRDEQFF. CDR3 in DNA: TGTGCCAGCAGTCCCGGGGGGACTAGCCACCGCGATGAGCAGTTCTTC.

This chain uses TRBV10-3 with TRBJ1-5, with D unclear. Germline V gene lookup returns CDR1 ENHRY and CDR2 SYGVKD. The CDR3 is 15 residues long. V was pared by 3 bases and J by 6 bases, with 15 bases between. CDR3 DNA: TGTGCCATCAGTGAAGGACTTCCCCCCAGTCAGCCCCAGCATTTT. Its protein is CAISEGLPPSQPQHF.

The chain links TRBV7-8 to TRBJ2-1; 10 bases fit TRBD2. V dropped 3 bases and J dropped 4; count of bases not matched to a gene: 3. The germline CDR1 and CDR2 sequences are SGHVS and FQNEAQ. The CDR3 sequence is 15 residues long. This CDR3 reads CASSFTSGTYNEQFF. DNA for the CDR3: TGTGCCAGCAGCTTTACTAGCGGGACGTACAATGAGCAGTTCTTC.

The V gene is TRBV19, the J gene TRBJ2-6; D remains unclear. Between the trimmed V and J ends, which lost 2 bases and 0 bases, there was a span of 8 bases. This CDR3 spans 16 amino acids. The V gene's germline CDR1 is LNHDA and CDR2 SQIVND (reference sequence). The CDR3 coding sequence is TGTGCCAGTAGTATAAGTTCAGTCTCTGGGGCCAACGTCCTGACTTTC. Translated, it gives CASSISSVSGANVLTF.

Here the CDR3 DNA reads TGCGCCAGCAGCTTCTCTCGGGGGGACACCGGGGAGCTGTTTTTT. Its protein is CASSFSRGDTGELFF. The V and J genes are TRBV5-1 and TRBJ2-2; 7 bases fit TRBD2. The V gene end was trimmed by 2 bases and the J gene end by 3 bases; junction bases not matched to a gene: 4. Germline-derived CDR1 and CDR2 are SGHRS and YFSETQ. CDR3 length equals 15 residues.

The rearrangement joins TRBV24-1 to TRBJ2-2, with D perhaps matching TRBD2 (5 bases). The CDR3 is made up of 13 amino acids. CDR1 KGHDR and CDR2 SFDVKD come from the germline V gene. V was clipped by 9 bases and J by 6 bases, with 13 bases between them. This CDR3 reads CATAAREAGELFF. Written as DNA, the CDR3 is TGTGCCACCGCAGCACGGGAAGCCGGGGAGCTGTTTTTT.

The genes are TRBV13 and TRBJ1-1, with D uncertain. Germline-derived CDR1 and CDR2 are PRHDT and FYEKMQ (reference sequence). Trimming shortened V by 5 bases and J by 5 bases, and 12 bases separated the two germline ends. This CDR3 contains 13 residues. The CDR3 is CASSPGERTEAFF. CDR3 nucleotides: TGTGCCAGCAGCCCCGGGGAAAGAACTGAAGCTTTCTTT.

The chain has TRBV9 and TRBJ2-2, with 7 nucleotides matching TRBD1. The CDR3 is made up of 17 amino acids. CDR1 is SGDLS, CDR2 YYNGEE, per germline. Trimming cost V 3 bases and J 3 bases; bases outside gene matches: 11. For the CDR3, the DNA is TGTGCCAGCAGCGACAATTGGGGACAGAAAGACACCGGGGAGCTGTTTTTT. The encoded protein is CASSDNWGQKDTGELFF.